This T cell receptor (beta chain) was captured by sequencing in a study of blood T cell repertoires in COVID-19. Study-level information: Specimens from acute and convalescent COVID-19 originated in the United States, Italy and Spain.

The CDR3 runs to 14 residues. V lost 0 bases, J lost 5 bases, and 10 bases lay in between. Germline CDR1 is ENHRY and CDR2 is SYGVKD. Study processing details: Reference gene primer amplification in the assay estimated nucleated cell counts. Assay used: immunoSEQ multiplex PCR; TCRdb lists only in-frame clones, some missing. V and J calls plus clone size are reproduced from that table; the DNA served to infer D and trimming. The sample lists about 200,000 clones; 88% were seen once. The J gene is TRBJ1-1, the V gene TRBV10-3; D unresolved. This clonotype originated in a man in his late teens or twenties with active or convalescent COVID-19. Sequenced sample: peripheral blood. CDR3 coding DNA: TGTGCCATCAGTGAGTCGACTCCCGAGACTGAAGCTTTCTTT. Translated: CAISESTPETEAFF.